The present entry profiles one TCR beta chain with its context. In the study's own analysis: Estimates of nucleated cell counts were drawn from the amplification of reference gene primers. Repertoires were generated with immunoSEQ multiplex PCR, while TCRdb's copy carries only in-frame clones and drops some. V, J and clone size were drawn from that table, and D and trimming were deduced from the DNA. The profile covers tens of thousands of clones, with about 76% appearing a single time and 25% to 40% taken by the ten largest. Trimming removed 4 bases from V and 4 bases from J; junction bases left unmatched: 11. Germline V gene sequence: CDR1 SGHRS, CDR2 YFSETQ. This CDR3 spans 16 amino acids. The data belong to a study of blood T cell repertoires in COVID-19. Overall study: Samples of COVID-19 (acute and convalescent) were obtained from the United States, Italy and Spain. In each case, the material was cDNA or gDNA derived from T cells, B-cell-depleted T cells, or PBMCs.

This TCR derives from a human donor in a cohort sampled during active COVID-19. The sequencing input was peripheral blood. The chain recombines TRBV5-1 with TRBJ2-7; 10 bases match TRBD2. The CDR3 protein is CASSRALAGGSYEQYF. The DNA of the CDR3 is TGCGCCAGCAGCAGGGCCTTAGCGGGAGGTTCATACGAGCAGTACTTC.